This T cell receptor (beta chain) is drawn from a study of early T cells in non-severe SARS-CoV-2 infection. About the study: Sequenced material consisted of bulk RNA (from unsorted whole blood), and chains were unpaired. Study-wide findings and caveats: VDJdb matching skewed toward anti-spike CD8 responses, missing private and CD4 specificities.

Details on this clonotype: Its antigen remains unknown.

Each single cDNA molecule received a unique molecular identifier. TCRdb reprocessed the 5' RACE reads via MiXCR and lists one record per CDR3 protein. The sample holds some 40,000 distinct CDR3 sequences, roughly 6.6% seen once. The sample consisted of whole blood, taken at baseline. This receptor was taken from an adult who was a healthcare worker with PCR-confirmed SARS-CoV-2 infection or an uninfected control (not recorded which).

CDR3 DNA: TGTGCCAGCAGCTGGGACAGGGGGCGCCAAGAGACCCAGTACTTC. Translating it yields CASSWDRGRQETQYF. The chain recombines TRBV7-8 with TRBJ2-5; 12 bases agree with TRBD1. Germline loops: CDR1 SGHVS, CDR2 FQNEAQ. This CDR3 is 15 amino acids long. Trimming cost V 4 bases and J 1 base; bases outside gene matches: 1.